This T cell receptor (beta chain) came from a study of blood T cell repertoires in COVID-19. Assay: immunoSEQ multiplex PCR; the TCRdb copy retains only in-frame clones and omits some. The table records over 150,000 clones, roughly 88% of them present only once. In germline, CDR1 is MNHNS, CDR2 SASEGT. The CDR3 runs to 17 residues. V lost 3 bases and J 1 base, leaving 19 bases between the germline ends. The sample was peripheral blood. J is TRBJ2-7 and V is TRBV6-1; TRBD2 might be the D (6 bases). This sequence was found in a man between 18 and 35 years old with acute or convalescent COVID-19. DNA of the CDR3: TGTGCCAGCAGTGATGGGAGGCCCCAAAGGCCGTCCTACGAGCAGTACTTC. Residues: CASSDGRPQRPSYEQYF.